Reported below is one T cell receptor (beta chain). Across fewer than 25 US areas, participants ranged in age from roughly 18 to 89 years. Donors were grouped by their self-reported clinical history. The data are from a study of blood T cell repertoires in COVID-19. Study in general: PBMCs, B-cell-depleted T cells, or T cells were the source of the cDNA or gDNA that made up the material.

CDR1 and CDR2 from the germline V gene are LGHNA and YNFKEQ. The CDR3 loop spans 17 amino acids. After removal of 2 bases from V and 5 bases from J, the junction contained 13 bases not matched to a gene. Per the study methods: Researchers report that nucleated cell counts were estimated from reference gene primer amplification. Using immunoSEQ multiplex PCR, the repertoire was profiled, and TCRdb retains in-frame clones only, with some absent. The DNA gave D and trimming, while V, J and clone size come from that table. The sample has about 270,000 clones; just under 90% are singletons. The rearrangement uses TRBV4-2 and TRBJ2-5; 8 bases are a match to TRBD2. The sequencing sample was made of PBMCs or T cells enriched from blood (not recorded which). This TCR derives from a woman between 25 and 40 years old with acute COVID-19. CDR3 coding DNA: TGTGCCAGCAGCCAACGGACCGGGACTAGTAGCCGGGAGACCCAGTACTTC. As protein: CASSQRTGTSSRETQYF.